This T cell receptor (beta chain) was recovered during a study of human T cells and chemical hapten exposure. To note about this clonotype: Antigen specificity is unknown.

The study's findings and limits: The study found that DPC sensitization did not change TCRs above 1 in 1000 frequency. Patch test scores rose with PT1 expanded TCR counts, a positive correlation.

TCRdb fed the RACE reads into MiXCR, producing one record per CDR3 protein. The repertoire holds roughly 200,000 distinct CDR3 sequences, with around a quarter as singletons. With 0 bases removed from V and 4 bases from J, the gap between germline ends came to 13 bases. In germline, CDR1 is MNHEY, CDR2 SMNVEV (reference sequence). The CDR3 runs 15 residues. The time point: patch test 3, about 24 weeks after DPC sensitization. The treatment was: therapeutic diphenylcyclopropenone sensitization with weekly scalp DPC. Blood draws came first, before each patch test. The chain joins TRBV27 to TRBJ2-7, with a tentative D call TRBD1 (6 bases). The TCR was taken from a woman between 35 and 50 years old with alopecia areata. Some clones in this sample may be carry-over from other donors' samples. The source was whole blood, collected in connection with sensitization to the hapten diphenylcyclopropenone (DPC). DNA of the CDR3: TGTGCCAGCAGTTTATCGTGGCAGGGGCCTTACGAGCAGTACTTC. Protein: CASSLSWQGPYEQYF.